This T cell receptor beta chain came from a study of blood T cell repertoires in COVID-19. V lost 6 bases to trimming and J lost 1 base, with 12 bases between them. This CDR3 has 13 amino acids. The germline V gene has CDR1 SQVTM and CDR2 ANQGSEA. TCRdb's table, derived via immunoSEQ multiplex PCR, lists solely in-frame clones and lacks some. The table records around 190,000 clones, just under 80% of them present only once. This clone was seen a single time. The TCR sequence derives from a man between 65 and 85 years old with active or convalescent COVID-19. The chain carries TRBV29-1 and TRBJ1-1; D is uncertain. Material for sequencing was peripheral blood. The CDR3 region is CSVRRAQNTEAFF. As DNA, the CDR3 is TGCAGCGTCCGGCGGGCCCAGAACACTGAAGCTTTCTTT.